This entry features one T cell receptor (beta chain) sequence. The antigen this receptor binds is unknown. It has no much larger one-base neighbor in the sample; base qualities were not kept. The data belong to a study of T cells in Graves' hyperthyroidism and ophthalmopathy (dated 2019 in TCRdb). Study-wide context: Peripheral blood was sampled at the time of initial diagnosis, prior to any treatment. After blood sampling, hyperthyroidism patients were treated with methimazole at a starting dose of 30 mg daily, and ophthalmopathy patients were treated with high-dose intravenous methylprednisolone. In addition, the study compared T-cell repertoires in thyroid tissue and in blood from roughly six Graves' hyperthyroidism patients. To identify distinguishing TCR V-J signatures, a discovery cohort of 100 or so patients was used, comprising 40 to 45 with Graves' ophthalmopathy and 57 with stable Graves' hyperthyroidism. An independent validation cohort of around 20 hyperthyroidism patients and approximately 15 patients who later progressed to ophthalmopathy tested prospective prediction of ophthalmopathy. The roughly 99 discovery patients were divided at random into training and test sets in a 7:3 ratio. The paper reports TCR Vbeta CDR3 sequencing of some 140 peripheral blood samples: 40 to 45 ophthalmopathy, over 70 hyperthyroidism and around 17 progressor patients.

Results and caveats for the whole study, not just this receptor: No statistical method was used to fix the sample size in advance, and group allocation was not hidden from the investigators. During validation, the model predicted progression to ophthalmopathy a median of about 6.3 months ahead of onset, with 60% to 71% sensitivity and roughly 75% specificity. In cross-validation, a model built on a 13 V-J signature told ophthalmopathy apart from stable hyperthyroidism with approximately 91% sensitivity and approximately 84% specificity, and in testing the same model reached 80%/75%. Most expanded thyroid clonotypes (frequency above 0.001) were also detected in blood, suggesting blood repertoires may reflect thyroid immune responses.

The CDR3 runs 15 residues from the cysteine to the phenylalanine. The DNA shown is the 45-base CDR3, in frame from base 1. CDR1 SGHTA and CDR2 FQGNSA were looked up in the germline V gene. A distance of 17 bases separates the germline ends of V and J, which lose 4 bases and 7 bases respectively. Ophthalmopathy patients had moderately to severely active disease, Clinical Activity Score of at least 3, NOSPECS grade of at least 4, and duration under 3 months. Patients with uncontrolled infections, other autoimmune diseases, pregnancy or lactation were excluded. Diagnoses were established on the basis of clinical symptoms, serum thyroxine and TRAb, thyroid ultrasound, and orbital computed tomography. Ficoll-Paque density gradient centrifugation was used to isolate PBMCs from 10 ml of fresh peripheral blood. Total RNA was extracted using Trizol reagent, and RNA quality was assessed on an Agilent 2100 Bioanalyzer.

The TCR beta CDR3 regions were amplified from RNA transcripts. For the first round of RT-PCR on the TCR CDR3, the HTBI primer set was used together with the Qiagen OneStep RT-PCR kit. Libraries were constructed in a second round of multiplex PCR, after which size selection and purification were carried out. The libraries were sequenced on an Illumina HiSeq2000 using paired-end 100 bp reads. In the original analysis: SOAPnuke was used to process the raw data, throwing out any read that contained adapters or uncalled bases, had a mean Phred below 15, or lacked an exact constant-primer or identifier match. COPE v1.2.5 was used to merge the high-quality paired reads, and each unique nucleotide sequence was defined as a clonotype. MiTCR v1.1 was used to align clonotypes to the IMGT TRBV, TRBD and TRBJ reference segments. The analysis included only V-J combinations with a frequency above 0.0001, which together covered about 99% of the repertoires. A TCS score was defined as the ratio of F50 (clonal expansion) to E x V (chaos), with BLOSUM62-based TCRdist applied between CDR3 peptides within each V-J. Welch's t-statistics and random forest reduced some 510 V-J features to roughly 13, which were used in a naive Bayes classifier (R e1071). Using fastp trimming at Q25 and MiXCR clonotype assembly, TCRdb reanalyzed the public sequencing data and kept in-frame beta chains. When rows share a CDR3 protein, they turn into one entry using the most common DNA and genes. These V and J calls derive from TCRdb rather than the authors' analysis. The sample table records approximately 520,000 distinct CDR3 sequences; approximately 25% of these occur just once. The leading ten clones occupy 11% of the sample.

Material: blood. The TCR comes from a woman between 25 and 40 years old with Graves' ophthalmopathy. The chain is assembled from TRBV7-2 and TRBJ1-5; no D gene can be assigned with confidence. The base sequence is TGTGCCAGCAGCTACACACACTCCGAGGCACAGCCCCAGCATTTT. Translated, this gives CASSYTHSEAQPQHF.